This entry is about one T cell receptor beta chain. From germline, CDR1 is DFQATT and CDR2 SNEGSKA (reference sequence). CDR3 length: 15 residues. Trimming cost V 3 bases and J 3 bases, with 17 bases left between them. The sample comes from a study of T cell repertoires in cytomegalovirus infection. TCRdb ran MiXCR on the reads and lists one entry per CDR3 protein. The profile shows roughly 180,000 distinct CDR3 sequences, 28% of them singletons. Sequenced: PBMCs. The J gene is TRBJ1-1, the V gene TRBV20-1; TRBD1 is a possible D gene (5 bases). This clonotype originated in a human donor in good health (CMV status not recorded). Some clones in this sample may be carry-over from other donors' samples. CDR3 amino acids: CSASRPWGGDTEAFF. The CDR3, as DNA: TGCAGTGCTAGTCGACCCTGGGGCGGGGACACTGAAGCTTTCTTT.